The clone carrying this T cell receptor beta chain has only a few counts. Its target is unknown. TCRdb recomputed calls from the RT-PCR reads with MiXCR, one row per CDR3 protein. The table lists hundreds of thousands of distinct CDR3 sequences, 12% to 15% of them singletons. This sample stems from a study of response to subunit inactivated influenza vaccine. Broader study findings: A suggestion made by the authors is that each seasonal influenza vaccination recruits few new T cells.

CDR1 and CDR2 from the germline V gene are SGHVS and FNYEAQ. Trimming pared 5 bases from V and 4 bases from J, leaving 14 bases between. The CDR3 consists of 15 residues. The sequences come from PBMCs from blood, collected 14 to 15 days before vaccination. The chain employs TRBV7-6 and TRBJ2-2; D is perhaps TRBD2 (5 bases). The clonotype was recovered from a man aged 50-59 years who received an inactivated influenza vaccine. This chain's CDR3 is CASSKSLVGTGELFF. The DNA of the CDR3 is TGTGCCAGCAGCAAGTCACTAGTCGGCACCGGGGAGCTGTTTTTT.